The sequence of this T cell receptor (beta chain) was determined in a study of shared clonotypes between healthy human individuals. CD4+ cells underwent separation, giving CD45RA+ naive and CD45RA-negative memory subsets. There are 16 residues in the CDR3. V was pared by 7 bases and J by 3 bases, with 22 bases between. CDR1 is MDHEN and CDR2 is SYDVKM in the germline V gene. The deep-level immunoSEQ assay was used. Some clones are missing from TCRdb's copy, which holds only in-frame ones; the method was immunoSEQ multiplex PCR. Found here are over 2 million clones, less than 95% of them singletons; the top ten hold 0.37%.

V is TRBV28 and J is TRBJ2-7; a possible D gene is TRBD1 (6 bases). Source material: naive CD4+ T cells from PBMCs. Described subset: CD45RA+ positively selected. The receptor was derived from a man between 18 and 35 years old in good health. Some clones in this sample may be carry-over from other donors' samples. The CDR3 here is CASTQVAAGTIYEQYF. The CDR3 coding sequence is TGTGCCAGCACCCAGGTGGCCGCCGGGACAATCTACGAGCAGTACTTC.